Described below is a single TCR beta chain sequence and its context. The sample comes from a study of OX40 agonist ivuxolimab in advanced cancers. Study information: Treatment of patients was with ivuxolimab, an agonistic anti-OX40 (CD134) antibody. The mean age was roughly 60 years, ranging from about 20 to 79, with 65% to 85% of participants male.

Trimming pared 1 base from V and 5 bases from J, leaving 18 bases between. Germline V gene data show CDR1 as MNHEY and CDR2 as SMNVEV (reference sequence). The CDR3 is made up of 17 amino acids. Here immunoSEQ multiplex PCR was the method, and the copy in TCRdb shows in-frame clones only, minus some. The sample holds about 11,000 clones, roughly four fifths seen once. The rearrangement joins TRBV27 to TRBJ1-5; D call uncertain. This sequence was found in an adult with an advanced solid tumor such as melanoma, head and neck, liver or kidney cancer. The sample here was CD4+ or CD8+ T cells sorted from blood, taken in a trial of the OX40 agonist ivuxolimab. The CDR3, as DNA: TGTGCCAGCAGTTTATACTCCGACACGGACGGGGATCAGCCCCAGCATTTT. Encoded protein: CASSLYSDTDGDQPQHF.